The clone carrying this TCR beta chain has a count of ten or more. The sample originates from a study of blood T cells in healthy people across ages. A sample-barcoded 5' primer and a J-beta primer mix were used in a second PCR of roughly 6 to 11 cycles. One entry per CDR3 protein, called by TCRdb with MiXCR from the 5' RACE reads. The table shows fewer than 600,000 distinct CDR3 sequences, with around a quarter occurring only once. The V gene lost 0 bases and the J gene lost 2 bases, with 8 bases spanning the gap. The V gene's germline CDR1 is MNHNY and CDR2 SVGAGI (reference sequence). The length of the CDR3 is 14 residues. This sample also belongs to another study, concerning T cells of mothers and their children. From that paper: The people who donated were three healthy Caucasian mothers and their six children. Researchers report slightly higher, though non-significant, overlap in related mother-child pairs than in unrelated pairs.

The receptor was derived from a boy aged 2 to 10 in good health. The chain is built from TRBV6-6 and TRBJ2-7; a possible D gene is TRBD2 (6 bases). The sequenced sample consisted of blood. For the CDR3, the DNA is TGTGCCAGCAGTTACTCCAGGGAGGCCTACGAGCAGTACTTC. This translates into CASSYSREAYEQYF.